The TCR beta chain under discussion was sequenced for a study of CD8 T cells in ankylosing spondylitis. Study results and caveats: Matched synovial fluid from ankylosing spondylitis patients was reported to be enriched for disease-linked clones.

The CDR3 extends over 17 amino acids. Trimming took off 0 bases at V and 2 bases at J, with 17 bases between the two ends. Germline CDR1 is LGHDT and CDR2 is YNNKEL (reference sequence). As the method for making TCR beta libraries, quantitative 5'-RACE with molecular barcodes was used. TCRdb recomputed calls from the 5' RACE reads with MiXCR, one row per CDR3 protein. The top ten hold about 15% of the sample, which has about 200,000 distinct CDR3 sequences, 9.5% to 15% seen once. On this clonotype itself: Its specificity is not known.

This TCR was sampled from a male donor with ankylosing spondylitis or in good health (not recorded which). The chain has TRBV3-1 and TRBJ2-7, with TRBD2 as a possible D gene (6 bases). The sequenced material came from blood, either unsorted or a sorted T cell fraction (not recorded which). This CDR3 is CASSQDSGTSSTYEQYF. As DNA, the CDR3 is TGTGCCAGCAGCCAAGATTCGGGAACTAGCAGTACCTACGAGCAGTACTTC.